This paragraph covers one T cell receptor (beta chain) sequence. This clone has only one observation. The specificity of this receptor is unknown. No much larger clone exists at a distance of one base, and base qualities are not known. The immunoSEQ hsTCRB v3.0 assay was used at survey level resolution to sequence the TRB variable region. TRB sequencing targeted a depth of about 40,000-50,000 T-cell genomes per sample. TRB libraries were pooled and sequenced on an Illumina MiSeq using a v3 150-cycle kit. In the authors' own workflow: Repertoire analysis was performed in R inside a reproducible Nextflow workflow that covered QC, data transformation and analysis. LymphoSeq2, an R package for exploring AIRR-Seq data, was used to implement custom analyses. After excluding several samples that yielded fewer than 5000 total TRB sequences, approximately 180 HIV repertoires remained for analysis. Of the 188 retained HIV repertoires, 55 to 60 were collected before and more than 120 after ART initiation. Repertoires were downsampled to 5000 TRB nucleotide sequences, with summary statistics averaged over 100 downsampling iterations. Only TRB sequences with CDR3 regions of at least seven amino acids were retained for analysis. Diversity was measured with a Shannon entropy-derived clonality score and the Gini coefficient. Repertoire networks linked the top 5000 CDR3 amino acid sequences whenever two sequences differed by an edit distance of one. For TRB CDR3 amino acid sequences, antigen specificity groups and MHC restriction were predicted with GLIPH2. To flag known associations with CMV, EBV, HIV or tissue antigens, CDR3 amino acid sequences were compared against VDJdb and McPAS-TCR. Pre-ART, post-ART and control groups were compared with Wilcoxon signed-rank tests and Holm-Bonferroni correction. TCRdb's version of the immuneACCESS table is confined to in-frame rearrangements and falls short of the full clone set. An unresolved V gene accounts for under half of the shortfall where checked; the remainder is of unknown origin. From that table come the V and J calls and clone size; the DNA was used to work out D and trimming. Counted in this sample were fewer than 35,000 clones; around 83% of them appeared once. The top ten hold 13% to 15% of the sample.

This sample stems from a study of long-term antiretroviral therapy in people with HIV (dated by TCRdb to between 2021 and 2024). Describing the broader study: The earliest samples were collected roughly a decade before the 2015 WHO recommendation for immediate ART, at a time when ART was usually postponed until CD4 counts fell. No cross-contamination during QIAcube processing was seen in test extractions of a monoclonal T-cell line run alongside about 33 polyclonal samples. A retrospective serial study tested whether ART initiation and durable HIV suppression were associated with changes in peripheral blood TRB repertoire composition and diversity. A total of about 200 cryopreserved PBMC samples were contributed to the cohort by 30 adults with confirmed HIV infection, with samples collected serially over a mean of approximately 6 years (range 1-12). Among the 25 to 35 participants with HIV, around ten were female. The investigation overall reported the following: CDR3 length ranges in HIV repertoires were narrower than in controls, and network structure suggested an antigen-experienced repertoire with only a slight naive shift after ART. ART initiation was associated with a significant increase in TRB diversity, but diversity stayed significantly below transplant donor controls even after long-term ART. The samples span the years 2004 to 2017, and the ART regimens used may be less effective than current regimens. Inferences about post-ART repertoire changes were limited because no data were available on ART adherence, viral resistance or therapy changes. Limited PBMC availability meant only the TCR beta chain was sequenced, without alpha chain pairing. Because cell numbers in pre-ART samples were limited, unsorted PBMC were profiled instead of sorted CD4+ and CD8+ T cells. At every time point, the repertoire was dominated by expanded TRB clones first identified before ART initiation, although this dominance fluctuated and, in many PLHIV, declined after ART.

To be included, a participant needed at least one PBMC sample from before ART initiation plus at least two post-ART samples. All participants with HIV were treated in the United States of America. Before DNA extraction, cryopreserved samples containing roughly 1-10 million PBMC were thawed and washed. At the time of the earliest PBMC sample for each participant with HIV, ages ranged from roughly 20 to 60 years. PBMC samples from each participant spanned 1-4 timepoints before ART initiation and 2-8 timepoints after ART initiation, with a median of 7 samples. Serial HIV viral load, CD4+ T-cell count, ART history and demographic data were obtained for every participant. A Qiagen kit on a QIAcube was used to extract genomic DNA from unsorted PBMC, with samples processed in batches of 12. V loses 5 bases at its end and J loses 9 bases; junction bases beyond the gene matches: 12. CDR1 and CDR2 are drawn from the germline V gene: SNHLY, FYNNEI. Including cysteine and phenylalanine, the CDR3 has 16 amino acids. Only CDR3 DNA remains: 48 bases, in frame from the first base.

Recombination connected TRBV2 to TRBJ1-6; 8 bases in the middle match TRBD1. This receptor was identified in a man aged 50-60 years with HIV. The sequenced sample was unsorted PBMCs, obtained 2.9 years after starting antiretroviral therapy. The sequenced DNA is TGTGCCAGCAGTATTAAGGCAGGGGGCGCGGGTTCACCCCTCCACTTT. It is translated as CASSIKAGGAGSPLHF.